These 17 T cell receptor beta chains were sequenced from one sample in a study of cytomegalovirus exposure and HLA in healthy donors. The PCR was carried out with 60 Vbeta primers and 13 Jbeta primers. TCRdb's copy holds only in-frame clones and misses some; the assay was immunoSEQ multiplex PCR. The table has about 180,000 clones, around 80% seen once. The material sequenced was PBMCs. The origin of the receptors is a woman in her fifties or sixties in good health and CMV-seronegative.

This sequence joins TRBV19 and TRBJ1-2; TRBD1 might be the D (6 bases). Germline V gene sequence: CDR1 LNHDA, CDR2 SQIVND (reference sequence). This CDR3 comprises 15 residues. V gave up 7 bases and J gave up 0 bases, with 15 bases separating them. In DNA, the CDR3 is TGTGCCAGTATTCCAGGGGCATCTGCTAACTATGGCTACACCTTC. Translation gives CASIPGASANYGYTF.

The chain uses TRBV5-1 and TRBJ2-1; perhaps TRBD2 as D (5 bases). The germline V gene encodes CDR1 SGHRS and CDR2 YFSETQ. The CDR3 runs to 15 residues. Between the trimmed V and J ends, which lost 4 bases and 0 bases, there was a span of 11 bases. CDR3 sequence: CASSPGSASYNEQFF. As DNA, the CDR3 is TGCGCCAGCAGCCCTGGTAGCGCCTCCTACAATGAGCAGTTCTTC.

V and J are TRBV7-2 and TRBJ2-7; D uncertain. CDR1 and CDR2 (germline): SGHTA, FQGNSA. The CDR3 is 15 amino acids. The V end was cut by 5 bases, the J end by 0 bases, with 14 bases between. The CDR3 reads CASSPRLNPSYEQYF. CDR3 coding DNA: TGTGCCAGCAGCCCCAGACTGAATCCCTCCTACGAGCAGTACTTC.

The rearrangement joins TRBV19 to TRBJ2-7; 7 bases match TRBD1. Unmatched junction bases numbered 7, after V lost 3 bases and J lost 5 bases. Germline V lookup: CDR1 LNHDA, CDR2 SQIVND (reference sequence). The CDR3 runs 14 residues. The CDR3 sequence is CASSIEEGAHEQYF. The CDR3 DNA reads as TGTGCCAGTAGTATCGAAGAGGGGGCCCACGAGCAGTACTTC. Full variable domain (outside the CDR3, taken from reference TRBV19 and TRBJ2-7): DGGITQSPKYLFRKEGQNVTLSCEQNLNHDAMYWYRQDPGQGLRLIYYSQIVNDFQKGDIAEGYSVSREKKESFPLTVTSAQKNPTAFYLCASSIEEGAHEQYFGPGTRLTVT.

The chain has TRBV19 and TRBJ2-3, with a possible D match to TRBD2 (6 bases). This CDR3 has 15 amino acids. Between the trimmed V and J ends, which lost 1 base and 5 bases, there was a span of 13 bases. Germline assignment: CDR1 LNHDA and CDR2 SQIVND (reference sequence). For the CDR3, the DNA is TGTGCCAGTAGTATAGCGGCTGGGGGAGGAGATACGCAGTATTTT. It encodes CASSIAAGGGDTQYF.

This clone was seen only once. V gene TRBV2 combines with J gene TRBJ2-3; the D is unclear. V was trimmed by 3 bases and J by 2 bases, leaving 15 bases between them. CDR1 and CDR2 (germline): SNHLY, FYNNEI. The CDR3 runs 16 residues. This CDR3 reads CASSDSRAIVTDTQYF. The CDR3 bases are TGTGCCAGCAGTGATTCAAGAGCCATCGTCACAGATACGCAGTATTTT.

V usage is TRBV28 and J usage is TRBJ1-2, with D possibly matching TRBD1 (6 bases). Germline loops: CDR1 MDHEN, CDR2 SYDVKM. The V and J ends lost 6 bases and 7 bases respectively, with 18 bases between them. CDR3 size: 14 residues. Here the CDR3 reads CASRGTGLRGGYTF. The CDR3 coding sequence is TGTGCCAGCAGGGGGACGGGCCTCAGGGGTGGCTACACCTTC.

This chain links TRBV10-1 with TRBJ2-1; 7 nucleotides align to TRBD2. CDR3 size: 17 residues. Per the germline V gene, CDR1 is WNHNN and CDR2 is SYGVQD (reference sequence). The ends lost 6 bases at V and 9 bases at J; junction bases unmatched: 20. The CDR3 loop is CASSGQRGGSYAGEQFF. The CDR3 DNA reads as TGCGCCAGCAGCGGTCAGAGGGGCGGGAGCTATGCTGGTGAGCAGTTCTTC.

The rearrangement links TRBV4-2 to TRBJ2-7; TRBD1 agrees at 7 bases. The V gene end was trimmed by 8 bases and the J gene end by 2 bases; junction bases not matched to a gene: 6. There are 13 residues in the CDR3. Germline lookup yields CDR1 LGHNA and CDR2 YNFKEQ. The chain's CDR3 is CASRRDSAYEQYF. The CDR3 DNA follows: TGTGCCAGCCGCCGGGACAGCGCCTACGAGCAGTACTTC.

The CDR3 DNA sequence: TGTGCCAGCAGCCCCGGCGCGGCGGGAGCCCCCTACGAGCAGTACTTC. Translation: CASSPGAAGAPYEQYF. V and J are TRBV5-4 and TRBJ2-7; TRBD2 matches 7 bases. Germline trimming cut 4 bases from V and 2 bases from J; bases unmatched to any gene: 12. There are 16 residues in the CDR3. Germline V gives CDR1 SGHNT, CDR2 YYREEE (reference sequence).

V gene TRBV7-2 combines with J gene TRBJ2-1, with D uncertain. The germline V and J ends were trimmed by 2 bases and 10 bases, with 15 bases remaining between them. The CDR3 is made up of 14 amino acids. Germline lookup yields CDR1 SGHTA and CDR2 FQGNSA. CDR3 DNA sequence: TGTGCCAGCAGCTTAAGCTGGATGGCGCGGGAGCAGTTCTTC. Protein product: CASSLSWMAREQFF.

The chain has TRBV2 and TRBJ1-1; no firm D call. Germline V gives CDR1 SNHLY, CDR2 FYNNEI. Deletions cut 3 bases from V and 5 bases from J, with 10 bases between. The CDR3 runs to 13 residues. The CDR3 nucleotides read TGTGCCAGCAGTGACCGACTCCAGACTGAAGCTTTCTTT. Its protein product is CASSDRLQTEAFF.

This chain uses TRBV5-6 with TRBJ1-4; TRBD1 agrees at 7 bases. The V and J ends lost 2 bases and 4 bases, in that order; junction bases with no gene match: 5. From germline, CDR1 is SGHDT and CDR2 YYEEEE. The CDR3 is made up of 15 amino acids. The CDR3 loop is CASSLVTGINEKLFF. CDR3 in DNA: TGTGCCAGCAGCTTAGTGACAGGGATTAATGAAAAACTGTTTTTT.

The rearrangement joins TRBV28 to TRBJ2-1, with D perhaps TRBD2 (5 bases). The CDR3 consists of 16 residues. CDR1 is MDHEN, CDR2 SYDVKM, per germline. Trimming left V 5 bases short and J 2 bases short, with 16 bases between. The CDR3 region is CASSPPGRFTYNEQFF. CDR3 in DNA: TGTGCCAGCAGTCCCCCGGGGAGATTTACCTACAATGAGCAGTTCTTC.

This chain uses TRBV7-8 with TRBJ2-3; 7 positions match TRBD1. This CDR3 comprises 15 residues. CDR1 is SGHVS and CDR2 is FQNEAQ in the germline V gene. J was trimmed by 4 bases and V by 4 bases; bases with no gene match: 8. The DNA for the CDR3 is TGTGCCAGCAGCTCCCCTTTCCAGGGGGCAGATACGCAGTATTTT. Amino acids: CASSSPFQGADTQYF. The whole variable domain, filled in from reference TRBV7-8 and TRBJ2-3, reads GAGVSQSPRYKVAKRGQDVALRCDPISGHVSLFWYQQALGQGPEFLTYFQNEAQLDKSGLPSDRFFAERPEGSVSTLKIQRTQQEDSAVYLCASSSPFQGADTQYFGPGTRLTVL.

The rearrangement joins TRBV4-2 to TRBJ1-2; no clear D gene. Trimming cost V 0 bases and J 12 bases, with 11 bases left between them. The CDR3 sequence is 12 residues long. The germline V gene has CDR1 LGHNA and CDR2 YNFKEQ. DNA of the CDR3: TGTGCCAGCAGCCAAGAGGGCCAGTACCACACCTTC. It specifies CASSQEGQYHTF.

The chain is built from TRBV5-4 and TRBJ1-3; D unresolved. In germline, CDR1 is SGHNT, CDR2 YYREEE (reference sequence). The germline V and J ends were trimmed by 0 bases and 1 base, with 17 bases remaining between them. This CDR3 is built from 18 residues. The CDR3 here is CASSLDGGWEVSGNTIYF. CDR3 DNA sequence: TGTGCCAGCAGCTTGGATGGCGGCTGGGAGGTATCTGGAAACACCATATATTTT. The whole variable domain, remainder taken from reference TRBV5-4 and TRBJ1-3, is ETGVTQSPTHLIKTRGQQVTLRCSSQSGHNTVSWYQQALGQGPQFIFQYYREEENGRGNFPPRFSGLQFPNYSSELNVNALELDDSALYLCASSLDGGWEVSGNTIYFGEGSWLTVV.